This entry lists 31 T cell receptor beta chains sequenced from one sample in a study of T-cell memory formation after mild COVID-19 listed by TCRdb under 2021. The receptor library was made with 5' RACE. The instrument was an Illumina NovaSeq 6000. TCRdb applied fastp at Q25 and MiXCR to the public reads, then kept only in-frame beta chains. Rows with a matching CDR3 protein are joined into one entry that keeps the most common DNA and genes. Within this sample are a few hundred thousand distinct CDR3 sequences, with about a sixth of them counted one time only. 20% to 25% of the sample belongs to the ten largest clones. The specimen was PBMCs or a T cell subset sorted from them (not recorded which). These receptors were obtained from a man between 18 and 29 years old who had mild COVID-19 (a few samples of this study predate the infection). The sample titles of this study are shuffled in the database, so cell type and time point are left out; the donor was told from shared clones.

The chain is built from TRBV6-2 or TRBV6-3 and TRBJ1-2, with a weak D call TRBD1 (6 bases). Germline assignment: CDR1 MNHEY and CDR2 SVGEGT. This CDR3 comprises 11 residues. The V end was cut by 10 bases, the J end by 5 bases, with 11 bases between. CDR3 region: CATQGNYGYTF. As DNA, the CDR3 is TGTGCCACCCAGGGGAATTATGGCTACACCTTC.

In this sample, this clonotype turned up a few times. CDR3 loop: CASSQDGTGRTDTQYF. In DNA form, the CDR3 reads TGCGCCAGCAGCCAAGATGGGACAGGGCGCACAGATACGCAGTATTTT. The chain uses TRBV4-1 and TRBJ2-3; TRBD1 aligns across 9 bases. Germline CDR1 and CDR2: MGHRA and YSYEKL. After removal of 0 bases from V and 1 base from J, the junction contained 2 bases not matched to a gene. There are 16 residues in the CDR3.

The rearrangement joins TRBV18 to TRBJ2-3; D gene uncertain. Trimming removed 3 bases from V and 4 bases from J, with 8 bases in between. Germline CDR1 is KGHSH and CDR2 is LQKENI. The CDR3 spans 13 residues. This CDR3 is CASSPGEADTQYF. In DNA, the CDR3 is TGTGCCAGCTCACCGGGCGAGGCAGATACGCAGTATTTT.

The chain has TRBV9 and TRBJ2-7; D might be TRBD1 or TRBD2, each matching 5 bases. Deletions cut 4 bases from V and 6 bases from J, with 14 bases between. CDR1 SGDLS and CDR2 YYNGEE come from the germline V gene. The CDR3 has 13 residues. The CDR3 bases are TGTGCCAGCAGCCCCCGGGACCCCCTCGAGCAGTACTTC. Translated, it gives CASSPRDPLEQYF.

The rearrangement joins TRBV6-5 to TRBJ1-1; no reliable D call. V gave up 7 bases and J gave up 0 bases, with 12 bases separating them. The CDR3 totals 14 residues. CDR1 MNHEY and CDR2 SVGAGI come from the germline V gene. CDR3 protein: CASKVTNLNTEAFF. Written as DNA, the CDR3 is TGTGCCAGCAAGGTTACTAACTTGAACACTGAAGCTTTCTTT.

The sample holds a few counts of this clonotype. The CDR3: CASSRPTSGLRETQYF. The CDR3 bases are TGTGCCAGCAGTCGGCCGACTAGCGGGCTCAGAGAGACCCAGTACTTC. This rearrangement joins TRBV6-2 or TRBV6-3 to TRBJ2-5, with 10 bases fitting TRBD2. Germline V gene lookup returns CDR1 MNHEY and CDR2 SVGEGT. The CDR3 extends over 16 amino acids. Germline trimming cut 5 bases from V and 4 bases from J; bases unmatched to any gene: 10.

The CDR3 reads CASNPPGLIFAGELFF. Here the CDR3 DNA reads TGTGCCAGCAACCCTCCGGGTCTGATCTTCGCCGGGGAGCTGTTTTTT. The gene calls are TRBV11-2 and TRBJ2-2, with D unclear. V was pared by 7 bases and J by 6 bases, with 21 bases between. CDR3 length: 16 amino acids. The V gene's germline CDR1 is SGHAT and CDR2 FQNNGV.

The CDR3 loop reads CASGTYNTEAFF. The CDR3 DNA follows: TGTGCCAGCGGGACATACAACACTGAAGCTTTCTTT. This sequence joins TRBV6-6 and TRBJ1-1; tentative D call: TRBD1 (6 bases). Germline V gene data show CDR1 as MNHNY and CDR2 as SVGAGI (reference sequence). The CDR3 extends over 12 amino acids. The V and J ends lost 8 bases and 2 bases respectively, with 9 bases between them.

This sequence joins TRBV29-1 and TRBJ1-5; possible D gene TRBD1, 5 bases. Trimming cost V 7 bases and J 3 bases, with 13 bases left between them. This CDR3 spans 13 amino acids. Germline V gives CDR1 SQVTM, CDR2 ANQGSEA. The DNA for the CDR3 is TGCAGCGCCAGTCAGGGACTCAATCAGCCCCAGCATTTT. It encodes CSASQGLNQPQHF.

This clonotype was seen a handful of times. This chain's CDR3 is CASSWEGLGEQYV. Here the CDR3 DNA reads TGCGCCAGCAGCTGGGAGGGCCTAGGCGAGCAGTACGTC. This chain links TRBV5-1 with TRBJ2-7, with TRBD2 matching 7 bases. From germline, CDR1 is SGHRS and CDR2 YFSETQ. The CDR3 runs to 13 residues. Losses at the gene ends were 3 bases for V and 6 bases for J; bases not matched to a gene: 6.

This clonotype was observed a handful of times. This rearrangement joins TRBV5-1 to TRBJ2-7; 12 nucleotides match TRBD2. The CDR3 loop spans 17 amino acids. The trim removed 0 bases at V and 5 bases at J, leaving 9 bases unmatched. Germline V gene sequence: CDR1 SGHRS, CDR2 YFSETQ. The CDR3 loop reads CASSLGRLAGDRDEQYF. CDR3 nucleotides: TGCGCCAGCAGCTTGGGAAGACTAGCGGGGGACCGGGACGAGCAGTACTTC.

The CDR3 DNA follows: TGTGCCAGCAGCTTAGGACTAGCGAAGGATGAGCAGTTCTTC. Translation gives CASSLGLAKDEQFF. The chain couples TRBV7-2 to TRBJ2-1; 8 bases line up with TRBD2. The CDR3 spans 14 residues. Trimming cost V 1 base and J 8 bases; bases outside gene matches: 4. The germline V gene encodes CDR1 SGHTA and CDR2 FQGNSA.

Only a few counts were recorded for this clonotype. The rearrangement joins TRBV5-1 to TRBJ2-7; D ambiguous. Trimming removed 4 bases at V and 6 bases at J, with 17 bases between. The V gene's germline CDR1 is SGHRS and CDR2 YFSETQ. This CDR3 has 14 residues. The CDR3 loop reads CASSQYKDYREQYF. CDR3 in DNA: TGCGCCAGCAGCCAGTACAAGGATTATCGCGAGCAGTACTTC.

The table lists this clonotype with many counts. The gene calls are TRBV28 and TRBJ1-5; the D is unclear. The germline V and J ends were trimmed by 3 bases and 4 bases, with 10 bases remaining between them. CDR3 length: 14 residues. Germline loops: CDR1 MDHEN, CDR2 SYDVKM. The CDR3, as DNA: TGTGCCAGCAGTTTGATCGCAGGTAATCAGCCCCAGCATTTT. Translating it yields CASSLIAGNQPQHF.

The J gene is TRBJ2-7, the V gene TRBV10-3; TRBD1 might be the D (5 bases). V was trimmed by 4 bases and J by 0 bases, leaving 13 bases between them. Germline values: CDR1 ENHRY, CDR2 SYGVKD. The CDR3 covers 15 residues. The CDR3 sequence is CAISVADISSYEQYF. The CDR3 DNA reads TGTGCCATCAGTGTGGCGGACATTAGCTCCTACGAGCAGTACTTC.

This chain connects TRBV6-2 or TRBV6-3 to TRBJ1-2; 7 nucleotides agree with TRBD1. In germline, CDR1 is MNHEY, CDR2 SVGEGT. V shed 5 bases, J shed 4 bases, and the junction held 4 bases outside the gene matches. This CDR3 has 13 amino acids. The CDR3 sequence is CASSRDSPYGYTF. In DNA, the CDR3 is TGTGCCAGCAGTCGGGACAGCCCCTATGGCTACACCTTC.

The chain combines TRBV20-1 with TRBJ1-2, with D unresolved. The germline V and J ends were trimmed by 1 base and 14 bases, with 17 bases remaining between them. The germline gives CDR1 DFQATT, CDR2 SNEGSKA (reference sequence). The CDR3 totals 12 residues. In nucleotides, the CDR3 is TGCAGTGCTAGAGCCCAGGCTCTGGATGAGACCTTC. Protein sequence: CSARAQALDETF.

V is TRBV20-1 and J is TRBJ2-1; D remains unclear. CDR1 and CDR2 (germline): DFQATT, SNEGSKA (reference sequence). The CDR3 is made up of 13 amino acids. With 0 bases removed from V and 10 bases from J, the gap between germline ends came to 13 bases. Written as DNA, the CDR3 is TGCAGTGCTAGAGATCTTGTAACCCACGAGCAGTTCTTC. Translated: CSARDLVTHEQFF.

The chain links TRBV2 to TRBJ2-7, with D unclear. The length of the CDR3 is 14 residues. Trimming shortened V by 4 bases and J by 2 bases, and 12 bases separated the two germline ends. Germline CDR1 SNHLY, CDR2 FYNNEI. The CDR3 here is CASSGRTEAYEQYF. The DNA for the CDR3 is TGTGCCAGCAGTGGACGGACGGAAGCCTACGAGCAGTACTTC.

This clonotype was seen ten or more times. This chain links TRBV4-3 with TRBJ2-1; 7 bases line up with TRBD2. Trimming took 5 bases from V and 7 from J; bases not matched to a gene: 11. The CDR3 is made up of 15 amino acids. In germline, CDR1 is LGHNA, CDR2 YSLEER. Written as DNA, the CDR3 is TGCGCCAGCAGCGGTGGGAGGGCGCGGTTTAATGAGCAGTTCTTC. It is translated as CASSGGRARFNEQFF.

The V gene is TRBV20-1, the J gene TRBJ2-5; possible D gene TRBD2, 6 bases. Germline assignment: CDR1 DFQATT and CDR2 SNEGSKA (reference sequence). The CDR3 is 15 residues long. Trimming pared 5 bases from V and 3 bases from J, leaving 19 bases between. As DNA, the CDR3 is TGCAGTGCTCAAGAGACTCGCGGGGCTGAAGAGACCCAGTACTTC. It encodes CSAQETRGAEETQYF.

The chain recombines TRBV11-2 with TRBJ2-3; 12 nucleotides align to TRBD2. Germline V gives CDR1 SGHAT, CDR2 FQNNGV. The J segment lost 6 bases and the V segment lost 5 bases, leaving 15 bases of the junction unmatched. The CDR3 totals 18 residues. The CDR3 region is CASSNSGLAGTKGDTQYF. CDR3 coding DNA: TGTGCCAGCAGCAATTCCGGACTAGCGGGGACAAAAGGTGATACGCAGTATTTT.

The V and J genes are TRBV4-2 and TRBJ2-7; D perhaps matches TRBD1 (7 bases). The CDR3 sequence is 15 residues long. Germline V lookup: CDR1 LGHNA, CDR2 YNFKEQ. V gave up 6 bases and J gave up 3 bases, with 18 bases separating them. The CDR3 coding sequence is TGTGCCAGCAGGAAGGGGGCCGGGGGCGACTACGAGCAGTACTTC. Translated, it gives CASRKGAGGDYEQYF.

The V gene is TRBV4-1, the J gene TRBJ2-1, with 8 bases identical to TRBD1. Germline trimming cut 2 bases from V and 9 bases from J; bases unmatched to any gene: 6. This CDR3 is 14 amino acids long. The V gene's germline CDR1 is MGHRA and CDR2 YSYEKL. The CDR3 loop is CASSQPTGVVEQFF. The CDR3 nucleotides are TGCGCCAGCAGCCAACCGACAGGGGTGGTTGAGCAGTTCTTC.

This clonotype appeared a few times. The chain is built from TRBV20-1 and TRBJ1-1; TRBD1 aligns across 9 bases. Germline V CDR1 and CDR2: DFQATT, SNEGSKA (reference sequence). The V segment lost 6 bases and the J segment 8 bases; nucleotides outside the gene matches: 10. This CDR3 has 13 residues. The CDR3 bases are TGCAGTGCCCATACCGGGACAGGGCTAGAAGCTTTCTTT. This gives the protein CSAHTGTGLEAFF.

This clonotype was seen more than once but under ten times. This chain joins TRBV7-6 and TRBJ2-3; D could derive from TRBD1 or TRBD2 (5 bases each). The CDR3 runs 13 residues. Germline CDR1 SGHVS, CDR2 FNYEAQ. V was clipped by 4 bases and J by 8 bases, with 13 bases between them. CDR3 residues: CASSSRGQPTQYF. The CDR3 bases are TGTGCCAGCAGCTCCCGGGGCCAGCCTACGCAGTATTTT. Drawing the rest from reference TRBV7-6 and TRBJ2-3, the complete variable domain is GAGVSQSPRYKVTKRGQDVALRCDPISGHVSLYWYRQALGQGPEFLTYFNYEAQQDKSGLPNDRFSAERPEGSISTLTIQRTEQRDSAMYRCASSSRGQPTQYFGPGTRLTVL.

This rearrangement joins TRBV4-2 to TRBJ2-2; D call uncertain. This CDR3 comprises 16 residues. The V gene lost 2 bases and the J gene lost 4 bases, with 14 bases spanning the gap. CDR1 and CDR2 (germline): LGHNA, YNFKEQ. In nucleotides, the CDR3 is TGTGCCAGCAGCCAAAATTTGGGTCTGGGCACCGGGGAGCTGTTTTTT. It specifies CASSQNLGLGTGELFF.

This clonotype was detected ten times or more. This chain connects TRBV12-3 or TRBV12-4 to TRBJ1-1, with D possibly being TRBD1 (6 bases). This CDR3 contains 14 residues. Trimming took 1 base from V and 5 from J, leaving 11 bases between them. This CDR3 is CASSLGSQGTEAFF. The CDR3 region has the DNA TGTGCCAGCAGTTTAGGTTCCCAGGGGACTGAAGCTTTCTTT.

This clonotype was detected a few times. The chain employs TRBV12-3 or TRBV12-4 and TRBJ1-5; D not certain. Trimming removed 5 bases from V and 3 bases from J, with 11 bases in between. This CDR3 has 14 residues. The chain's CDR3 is CASSDRSYNQPQHF. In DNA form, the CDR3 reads TGTGCCAGCAGTGACCGGTCCTACAATCAGCCCCAGCATTTT.

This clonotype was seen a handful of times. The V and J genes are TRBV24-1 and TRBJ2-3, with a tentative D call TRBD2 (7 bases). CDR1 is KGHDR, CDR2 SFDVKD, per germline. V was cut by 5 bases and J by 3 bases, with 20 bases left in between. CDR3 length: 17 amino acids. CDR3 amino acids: CATSASWGGAGTDTQYF. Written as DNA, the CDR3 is TGTGCCACCAGTGCCTCCTGGGGGGGGGCGGGTACAGATACGCAGTATTTT.

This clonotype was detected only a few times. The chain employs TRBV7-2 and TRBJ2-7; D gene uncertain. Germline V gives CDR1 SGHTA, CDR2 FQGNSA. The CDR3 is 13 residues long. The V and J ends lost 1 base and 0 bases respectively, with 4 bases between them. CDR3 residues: CASSLVSSYEQYV. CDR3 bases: TGTGCCAGCAGCTTAGTCAGCTCCTACGAGCAGTACGTC.